This TCR beta chain was captured by sequencing in a study of T cells after posttransplantation cyclophosphamide. Treatment was busulfan-fludarabine conditioning, a marrow graft, and cyclophosphamide on days +3 and +4. This clone was seen many times. Repertoires were generated with immunoSEQ multiplex PCR, while TCRdb's copy carries only in-frame clones and drops some. Listed for the sample are around 8,000 clones, none seen a single time. The V gene end was trimmed by 5 bases and the J gene end by 5 bases; junction bases not matched to a gene: 3. The CDR3 loop spans 14 amino acids. CDR1 is MNHEY and CDR2 is SMNVEV in the germline V gene (reference sequence).

The V call is TRBV27, the J call TRBJ2-7; 13 nucleotides agree with TRBD2. This clonotype was obtained from a female patient between 50 and 60 years old who received an allogeneic stem cell transplant from a related donor, was CMV-positive, and had no GVHD. Part of the T cells may come from the graft donor. Sequences were derived from PBMCs, sampled after allogeneic stem cell transplant with posttransplant cyclophosphamide. The CDR3: CASSPGTSGNEQYF. DNA of the CDR3: TGTGCCAGCAGTCCAGGGACTAGCGGGAACGAGCAGTACTTC.